The 26 T cell receptor beta chains reported below all come from one sample, sequenced in a study of T cell responses to AZD1222 COVID-19 vaccine. Sequencing used immunoSEQ multiplex PCR; TCRdb keeps in-frame clones, though not all of them. This table has 150,000 to 200,000 clones, 80% to 95% appearing once. Sequencing was performed on peripheral blood, taken on day 0 of AZD1222 vaccination. The receptor source for this set is an adult in good health.

The rearrangement joins TRBV12-3 or TRBV12-4 to TRBJ2-2, with D possibly matching TRBD2 (6 bases). This CDR3 region has 13 residues. V shed 7 bases and J shed 7 bases, with 13 bases lying between them. CDR3 nucleotides: TGTGCCAGCACCACGTGGGGGGTCGGGGAGCTGTTTTTT. As protein: CASTTWGVGELFF.

The CDR3 region has the DNA TGTGCCAGTAGCACCGGGGCGGCGGGGGGATACAATGAGCAGTTCTTC. Amino acids: CASSTGAAGGYNEQFF. The rearrangement links TRBV19 to TRBJ2-1, with 8 bases aligning to TRBD2. The CDR3 is 16 amino acids. Germline CDR1 and CDR2: LNHDA and SQIVND (reference sequence). Trimming cost V 6 bases and J 4 bases; bases outside gene matches: 11.

J is TRBJ2-1 and V is TRBV11-2; TRBD2 matches 16 bases. From germline, CDR1 is SGHAT and CDR2 FQNNGV. The CDR3 has 17 residues. Germline trimming cut 7 bases from V and 10 bases from J; bases unmatched to any gene: 13. The CDR3 DNA reads TGTGCCAGCAAGGGGACTAGCGGGAGGGCCCTCATTGGGGAGCAGTTCTTC. This gives the protein CASKGTSGRALIGEQFF. Complete variable domain (other parts from reference TRBV11-2 and TRBJ2-1): EAGVAQSPRYKIIEKRQSVAFWCNPISGHATLYWYQQILGQGPKLLIQFQNNGVVDDSQLPKDRFSAERLKGVDSTLKIQPAKLEDSAVYLCASKGTSGRALIGEQFFGPGTRLTVL.

This clone occurred once. V and J are TRBV11-2 and TRBJ2-5, with a possible D match to TRBD1 (7 bases). The CDR3 spans 14 residues. The V and J ends lost 5 bases and 5 bases respectively, with 15 bases between them. CDR1 and CDR2 (germline): SGHAT, FQNNGV. CDR3 loop: CASSATGRTETQYF. In DNA, the CDR3 is TGTGCCAGCAGCGCGACAGGGAGGACGGAGACCCAGTACTTC.

This clone was recorded once. The chain links TRBV6-5 to TRBJ2-1, with 11 bases that match TRBD2. Germline trimming cut 5 bases from V and 6 bases from J; bases unmatched to any gene: 6. The CDR3 is made up of 15 amino acids. Germline CDR1 reads MNHEY; CDR2 reads SVGAGI. In nucleotides, the CDR3 is TGTGCCAGCAGTACAACTAGCGGGGGTCGCAATGAGCAGTTCTTC. Its protein is CASSTTSGGRNEQFF.

J is TRBJ1-1 and V is TRBV10-3; D gene unclear. CDR3 length equals 13 residues. In germline, CDR1 is ENHRY, CDR2 SYGVKD. Trimming took off 2 bases at V and 6 bases at J, with 10 bases between the two ends. This CDR3 reads CAISEGLGPEAFF. The CDR3 coding sequence is TGTGCCATCAGTGAGGGTTTAGGGCCTGAAGCTTTCTTT.

The genes are TRBV7-4 and TRBJ1-5, with TRBD1 matching over 8 bases. The CDR3 extends over 16 amino acids. Germline assignment: CDR1 SGHVT and CDR2 SQSDAQ. V shed 4 bases, J shed 1 base, and the junction held 6 bases outside the gene matches. CDR3 in amino acids: CASSSTGASSNQPQHF. DNA of the CDR3: TGTGCCAGCAGCTCGACAGGGGCCTCAAGCAATCAGCCCCAGCATTTT.

The chain has TRBV5-4 and TRBJ1-1, with 10 bases lining up with TRBD1. Trimming at V came to 4 bases and at J to 0 bases, leaving 15 bases not matched to a gene. In germline, CDR1 is SGHNT, CDR2 YYREEE (reference sequence). CDR3 length equals 19 residues. CDR3 sequence reads: CASSAPWDRGTSMNTEAFF. The CDR3 coding sequence is TGTGCCAGCAGCGCCCCATGGGACAGGGGAACATCTATGAACACTGAAGCTTTCTTT.

This chain connects TRBV9 to TRBJ2-1; 11 bases match TRBD2. Germline lookup yields CDR1 SGDLS and CDR2 YYNGEE. This CDR3 comprises 14 residues. Germline trimming cut 7 bases from V and 7 bases from J; bases unmatched to any gene: 7. The CDR3 DNA sequence: TGTGCCAGCGAAACTAGCGGGAGTTTGAATGAGCAGTTCTTC. Amino acid sequence: CASETSGSLNEQFF. Together with reference TRBV9 and TRBJ2-1, the CDR3 gives the full variable domain: DSGVTQTPKHLITATGQRVTLRCSPRSGDLSVYWYQQSLDQGLQFLIQYYNGEERAKGNILERFSAQQFPDLHSELNLSSLELGDSALYFCASETSGSLNEQFFGPGTRLTVL.

The chain combines TRBV7-6 with TRBJ1-1, with a tentative D call TRBD1 (6 bases). This CDR3 is 13 amino acids long. CDR1 is SGHVS and CDR2 is FNYEAQ in the germline V gene. The germline V and J ends were trimmed by 5 bases and 1 base, with 8 bases remaining between them. CDR3: CASSQGGNTEAFF. The CDR3 DNA reads TGTGCCAGCAGCCAAGGGGGGAACACTGAAGCTTTCTTT. The full variable domain, in which reference TRBV7-6 and TRBJ1-1 provide the parts outside the CDR3, is GAGVSQSPRYKVTKRGQDVALRCDPISGHVSLYWYRQALGQGPEFLTYFNYEAQQDKSGLPNDRFSAERPEGSISTLTIQRTEQRDSAMYRCASSQGGNTEAFFGQGTRLTVV.

The V call is TRBV19, the J call TRBJ2-5; no reliable D call. The ends were cut back, 4 bases at V and 0 bases at J, with 3 bases in the middle. Germline assignment: CDR1 LNHDA and CDR2 SQIVND (reference sequence). CDR3 length equals 12 residues. The CDR3 loop is CASSRYQETQYF. CDR3 nucleotides: TGTGCCAGTAGTAGGTACCAAGAGACCCAGTACTTC.

This chain links TRBV5-4 with TRBJ1-2, with 7 bases aligning to TRBD1. This CDR3 has 14 amino acids. Germline V gives CDR1 SGHNT, CDR2 YYREEE (reference sequence). The junction had 6 bases not matched to a gene; V was cut back by 2 bases and J by 5 bases. The chain's CDR3 is CASSFPGQIYGYTF. The CDR3 coding sequence is TGTGCCAGCAGCTTTCCGGGACAGATATATGGCTACACCTTC.

The chain carries TRBV5-1 and TRBJ2-7; D remains unclear. This CDR3 region has 15 residues. Trimming cost V 4 bases and J 4 bases, with 18 bases left between them. Germline V gene lookup returns CDR1 SGHRS and CDR2 YFSETQ. CDR3 DNA sequence: TGCGCCAGCAGCGTCGGGCCTGGGGTCGGGTACGAGCAGTACTTC. Translating it yields CASSVGPGVGYEQYF.

This chain connects TRBV7-2 to TRBJ2-2; perhaps TRBD2 as D (7 bases). The CDR3 length is 15 residues. CDR1 is SGHTA, CDR2 FQGNSA, per germline. Trimming stripped 2 bases from V and 5 bases from J, with 12 bases between. This chain's CDR3 is CASSLIGGGTGELFF. The CDR3 DNA is TGTGCCAGCAGCTTAATAGGGGGAGGGACCGGGGAGCTGTTTTTT.

The chain couples TRBV9 to TRBJ1-2; maybe TRBD1 (6 bases). V lost 0 bases, J lost 4 bases, and 13 bases lay in between. This CDR3 is built from 15 residues. The V gene's germline CDR1 is SGDLS and CDR2 YYNGEE. As DNA, the CDR3 is TGTGCCAGCAGCGTAGCTACTGGGGACACCTATGGCTACACCTTC. This encodes CASSVATGDTYGYTF.

In the case of this clone: Mismatch with germline at one junction end may stem from a read error. The sample contains more than one DNA sequence encoding this CDR3. The CDR3 loop reads CASSQTTGFYEQYF. CDR3 nucleotides: TGTGCCAGTAGCCAAACCACAGGATTCTACGAGCAGTACTTC. V gene TRBV14 combines with J gene TRBJ2-7; the D gene is possibly TRBD1 (5 bases). CDR3 length: 14 amino acids. The germline V gene has CDR1 SGHDN and CDR2 FVKESK. The full variable domain, completed using reference TRBV14 and TRBJ2-7, is EAGVTQFPSHSVIEKGQTVTLRCDPISGHDNLYWYRRVMGKEIKFLLHFVKESKQDESGMPNNRFLAERTGGTYSTLKVQPAELEDSGVYFCASSQTTGFYEQYFGPGTRLTVT.

The count of this clone is one. This chain's CDR3 is CASSEGTITGELFF. In nucleotides, the CDR3 is TGTGCCAGCAGTGAAGGGACTATCACCGGGGAGCTGTTTTTT. The V and J genes are TRBV2 and TRBJ2-2, with a tentative D call TRBD2 (6 bases). V was trimmed by 1 base and J by 4 bases, leaving 7 bases between them. The CDR3 extends over 14 amino acids. Germline assignment: CDR1 SNHLY and CDR2 FYNNEI.

The chain has TRBV7-2 and TRBJ2-1, with 9 positions matching TRBD1. The CDR3 is 16 residues long. J lost 3 bases, V lost 4 bases, and 7 bases had no gene match. Germline V gene sequence: CDR1 SGHTA, CDR2 FQGNSA. CDR3 DNA: TGTGCCAGCAGCTCCGGGGACAGGGCTCTCTACAATGAGCAGTTCTTC. Its translation: CASSSGDRALYNEQFF.

The chain couples TRBV4-1 to TRBJ2-7, with TRBD2 matching over 13 bases. Germline loops: CDR1 MGHRA, CDR2 YSYEKL. V trimming: 5 bases; J trimming: 2 bases; junction bases outside the gene matches: 6. CDR3 length equals 16 residues. CDR3 amino acids: CASSTQTSGRAYEQYF. DNA for the CDR3: TGCGCCAGCAGCACCCAAACTAGCGGGAGGGCCTACGAGCAGTACTTC.

The chain has TRBV6-2 or TRBV6-3 and TRBJ2-3, with TRBD2 matching 13 bases. Germline loops: CDR1 MNHEY, CDR2 SVGEGT. The J segment lost 6 bases and the V segment lost 4 bases, leaving 7 bases of the junction unmatched. The CDR3 has 16 amino acids. CDR3: CASSSRTSGSYDTQYF. The CDR3 nucleotides read TGTGCCAGCAGTTCAAGGACTAGCGGGAGTTACGATACGCAGTATTTT.

The CDR3 spells CASGVQSTDTQYF. The DNA of the CDR3 is TGTGCTAGTGGAGTGCAGAGCACAGATACGCAGTATTTT. The chain carries TRBV12-5 and TRBJ2-3; D remains ambiguous. Trimming removed 6 bases at V and 0 bases at J, with 7 bases between. This CDR3 has 13 residues. Germline V gene lookup returns CDR1 LGHNT and CDR2 FRNRAP.

The chain recombines TRBV14 with TRBJ1-2, with TRBD1 as a possible D gene (5 bases). The V and J ends lost 0 bases and 8 bases respectively, with 10 bases between them. Germline V gene lookup returns CDR1 SGHDN and CDR2 FVKESK. The CDR3 totals 13 residues. CDR3 region: CASSQDAGLGYTF. The CDR3 DNA follows: TGTGCCAGCAGCCAAGATGCAGGGTTGGGCTACACCTTC.

CDR3 sequence: CSASLGMSTDTQYF. CDR3 nucleotide sequence: TGCAGTGCTAGTCTGGGGATGAGCACAGATACGCAGTATTTT. This chain joins TRBV20-1 and TRBJ2-3; D is uncertain. The CDR3 is 14 residues long. From germline, CDR1 is DFQATT and CDR2 SNEGSKA (reference sequence). V was clipped by 3 bases and J by 0 bases, with 10 bases between them.

This clone was detected a few times. The chain uses TRBV6-6 and TRBJ2-3; 7 bases are shared with TRBD2. The V gene's germline CDR1 is MNHNY and CDR2 SVGAGI (reference sequence). This CDR3 has 13 amino acids. Trimming at V came to 7 bases and at J to 8 bases, leaving 9 bases not matched to a gene. As DNA, the CDR3 is TGTGCCAGCATGTCGAGCGGGGTTGTTACGCAGTATTTT. Translated, it gives CASMSSGVVTQYF.

The chain joins TRBV29-1 to TRBJ2-7, with D perhaps matching TRBD1 (7 bases). CDR1 is SQVTM and CDR2 is ANQGSEA in the germline V gene. The CDR3 has 13 residues. The V end was cut by 7 bases, the J end by 0 bases, with 13 bases between. The chain's CDR3 is CSARRDSSYEQYF. DNA of the CDR3: TGCAGCGCCCGGAGGGACAGCTCCTACGAGCAGTACTTC.

The chain joins TRBV5-1 to TRBJ1-1, with TRBD1 as a possible D gene (6 bases). Germline CDR1 SGHRS, CDR2 YFSETQ. The CDR3 runs to 14 residues. V lost 0 bases to trimming and J lost 5 bases, with 11 bases between them. The CDR3 bases are TGCGCCAGCAGCTTGGCAGGAGGGGGAACTGAAGCTTTCTTT. Protein product: CASSLAGGGTEAFF.